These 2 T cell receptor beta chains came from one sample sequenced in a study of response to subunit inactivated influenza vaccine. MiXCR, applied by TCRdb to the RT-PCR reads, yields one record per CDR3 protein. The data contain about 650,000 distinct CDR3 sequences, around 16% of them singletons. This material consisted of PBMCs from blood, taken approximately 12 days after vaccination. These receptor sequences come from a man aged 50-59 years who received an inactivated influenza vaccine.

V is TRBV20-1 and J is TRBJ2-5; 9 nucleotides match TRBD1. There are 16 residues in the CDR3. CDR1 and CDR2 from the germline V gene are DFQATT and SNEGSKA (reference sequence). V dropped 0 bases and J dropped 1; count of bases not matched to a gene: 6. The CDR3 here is CSAREGTGSRQETQYF. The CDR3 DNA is TGCAGTGCTAGAGAAGGGACAGGGTCCCGCCAAGAGACCCAGTACTTC.

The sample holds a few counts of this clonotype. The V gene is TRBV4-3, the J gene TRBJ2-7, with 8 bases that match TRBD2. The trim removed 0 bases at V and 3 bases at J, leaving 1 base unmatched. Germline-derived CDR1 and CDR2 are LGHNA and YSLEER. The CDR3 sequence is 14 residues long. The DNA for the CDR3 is TGCGCCAGCAGCCAAGAGGCGGGGGGCTACGAGCAGTACTTC. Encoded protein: CASSQEAGGYEQYF.